These T cell receptor beta chains were read from a single sample in a study of cytomegalovirus exposure and HLA in healthy donors. Using immunoSEQ multiplex PCR, the repertoire was profiled, and TCRdb retains in-frame clones only, with some absent. The table includes 90,000 to 140,000 clones, just under 80% detected once. Sequencing input: PBMCs. The receptors derive from a man aged 30-40 years in good health and CMV-seronegative. Each CDR3 is given with its conserved first and last residue. A D gene is named only where the DNA matches it firmly. For some rows the clone size is stated as once, few or many, or as a class when expanded; others skip it.

size	D	J	V	length	CDR3	DNA
.	TRBD2	TRBJ2-1	TRBV27	16	CASSWAGGESYNEQFF	TGTGCCAGCAGTTGGGCGGGGGGCGAATCCTACAATGAGCAGTTCTTC
.	TRBD1	TRBJ2-2	TRBV30	16	CAWSADRGTNTGELFF	TGTGCCTGGAGTGCCGACAGGGGGACGAACACCGGGGAGCTGTTTTTT
.	.	TRBJ2-7	TRBV12-5	16	CASGGSGDNRFGEQYF	TGTGCTAGTGGTGGGTCAGGGGACAACCGGTTCGGCGAGCAGTACTTC
.	TRBD1	TRBJ1-2	TRBV19	16	CASSTRQGASNYGYTF	TGTGCCAGTAGTACGCGACAGGGGGCATCCAACTATGGCTACACCTTC
.	.	TRBJ2-7	TRBV18	15	CASSPRWEESYEQYF	TGTGCCAGCTCCCCAAGGTGGGAGGAATCCTACGAGCAGTACTTC
.	TRBD1	TRBJ1-2	TRBV5-1	19	CASSYNSGQDGYFGYGYTF	TGCGCCAGCAGCTACAATTCGGGACAGGATGGGTATTTCGGCTATGGCTACACCTTC
.	TRBD2	TRBJ2-1	TRBV5-1	16	CASSLRAGNSYNEQFF	TGCGCCAGCAGCTTGCGAGCGGGAAACTCCTACAATGAGCAGTTCTTC
few	TRBD2	TRBJ2-5	TRBV11-3	17	CASSNGGLVGEEETQYF	TGTGCCAGCAGCAACGGGGGACTAGTTGGTGAGGAGGAGACCCAGTACTTC
.	TRBD1	TRBJ1-5	TRBV7-6	15	CASSLGQGFLQPQHF	TGTGCCAGCAGCTTGGGACAGGGCTTTTTGCAGCCCCAGCATTTT
.	TRBD1	TRBJ1-4	TRBV7-9	14	CASSPDRWSEKLFF	TGTGCCAGCAGCCCGGACAGGTGGAGTGAAAAACTGTTTTTT
.	.	TRBJ2-7	TRBV13	12	CASSSGSAGQYF	TGTGCCAGCAGCTCCGGGTCCGCGGGGCAGTACTTC
.	.	TRBJ2-7	TRBV4-3	16	CASSQGRGFGSYEQYF	TGCGCCAGCAGCCAAGGGCGGGGTTTTGGCTCCTACGAGCAGTACTTC
.	TRBD2	TRBJ2-1	TRBV9	15	CASSGSGRSYNEQFF	TGTGCCAGCAGCGGCAGCGGGAGATCCTACAATGAGCAGTTCTTC
.	.	TRBJ1-2	TRBV29-1	13	CSVEPLQSYGYTF	TGCAGCGTTGAACCTTTACAGAGCTATGGCTACACCTTC
.	TRBD1	TRBJ2-3	TRBV28	13	CASRYRGLGTQYF	TGTGCCAGCAGGTACAGGGGGCTCGGTACGCAGTATTTT
.	TRBD1	TRBJ2-7	TRBV7-2	14	CASSLRGQGYEQYF	TGTGCCAGCAGCTTACGTGGACAGGGCTACGAGCAGTACTTC
.	TRBD2	TRBJ2-1	TRBV6-6	16	CASSTLAGGTYNEQFF	TGTGCCAGCAGTACGCTAGCGGGAGGAACGTACAATGAGCAGTTCTTC
.	.	TRBJ2-7	TRBV11-2	18	CASSSFSQRRGRSYEQYF	TGTGCCAGCAGCTCATTTAGCCAGCGGCGGGGACGCTCCTACGAGCAGTACTTC
.	.	TRBJ1-2	TRBV18	14	CASSDRGAYYGYTF	TGTGCCAGCTCGGACCGCGGGGCATACTATGGCTACACCTTC
.	.	TRBJ1-1	TRBV13	14	CASSFGGPNTEAFF	TGTGCCAGCAGCTTCGGGGGACCCAACACTGAAGCTTTCTTT
.	.	TRBJ1-5	TRBV28	15	CASSLTGTSNQPQHF	TGTGCCAGCAGTTTAACAGGAACTAGCAATCAGCCCCAGCATTTT
.	TRBD2	TRBJ2-3	TRBV4-3	17	CASSQAKTSVATDTQYF	TGCGCCAGCAGCCAGGCAAAGACTAGCGTCGCCACAGATACGCAGTATTTT
.	.	TRBJ2-1	TRBV5-4	16	CASSLGGRGEYNEQFF	TGTGCCAGCAGCTTGGGAGGGCGGGGAGAATACAATGAGCAGTTCTTC